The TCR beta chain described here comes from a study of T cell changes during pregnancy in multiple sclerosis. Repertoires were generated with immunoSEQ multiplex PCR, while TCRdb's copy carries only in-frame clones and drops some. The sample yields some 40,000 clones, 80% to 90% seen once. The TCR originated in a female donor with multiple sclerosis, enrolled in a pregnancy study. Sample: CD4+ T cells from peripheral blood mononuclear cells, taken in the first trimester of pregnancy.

CDR3 residues: CASRFISRSNSPLHF. The CDR3 nucleotides are TGTGCAAGTCGCTTTATCAGTCGAAGTAATTCACCCCTCCACTTT. The V gene is TRBV12-2, the J gene TRBJ1-6; no DNA check was done on the table's D call, TRBD1. TRBV12-2 is designated a pseudogene. CDR3 size: 15 residues.